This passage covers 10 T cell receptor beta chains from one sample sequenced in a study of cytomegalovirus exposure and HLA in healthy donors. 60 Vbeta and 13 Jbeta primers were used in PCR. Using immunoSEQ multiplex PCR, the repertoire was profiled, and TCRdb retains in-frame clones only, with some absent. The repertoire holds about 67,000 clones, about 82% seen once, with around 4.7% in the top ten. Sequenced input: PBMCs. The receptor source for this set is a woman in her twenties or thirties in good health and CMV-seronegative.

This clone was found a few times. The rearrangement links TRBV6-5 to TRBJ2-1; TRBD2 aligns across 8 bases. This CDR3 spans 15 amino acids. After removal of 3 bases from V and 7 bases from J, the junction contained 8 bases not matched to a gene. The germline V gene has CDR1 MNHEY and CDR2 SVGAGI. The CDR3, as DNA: TGTGCCAGCAGTTATGGAGCGGGGGCGGGAAATGAGCAGTTCTTC. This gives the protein CASSYGAGAGNEQFF.

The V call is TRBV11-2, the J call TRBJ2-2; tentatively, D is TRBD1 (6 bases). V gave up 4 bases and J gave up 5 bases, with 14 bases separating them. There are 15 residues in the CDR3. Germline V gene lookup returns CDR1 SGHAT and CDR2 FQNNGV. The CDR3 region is CASSSDRLRTGELFF. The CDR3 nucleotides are TGTGCCAGCAGCTCCGACAGGCTAAGGACCGGGGAGCTGTTTTTT.

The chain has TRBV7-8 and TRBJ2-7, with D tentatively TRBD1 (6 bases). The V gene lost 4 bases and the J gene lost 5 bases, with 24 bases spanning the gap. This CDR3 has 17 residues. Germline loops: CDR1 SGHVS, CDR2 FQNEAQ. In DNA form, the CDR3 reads TGTGCCAGCAGCTCAAGGCCGCAGGGGCCGGTCTCGGACGAGCAGTACTTC. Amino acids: CASSSRPQGPVSDEQYF.

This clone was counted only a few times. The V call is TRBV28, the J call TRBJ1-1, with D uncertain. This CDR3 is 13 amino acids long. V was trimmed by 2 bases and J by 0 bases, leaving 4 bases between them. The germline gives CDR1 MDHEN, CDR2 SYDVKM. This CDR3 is CASSLTVNTEAFF. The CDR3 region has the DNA TGTGCCAGCAGTTTAACGGTGAACACTGAAGCTTTCTTT.

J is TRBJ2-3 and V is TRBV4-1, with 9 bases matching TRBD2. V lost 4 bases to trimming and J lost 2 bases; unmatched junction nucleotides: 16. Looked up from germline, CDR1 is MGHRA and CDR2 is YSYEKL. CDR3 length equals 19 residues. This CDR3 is CASSLRLAVSQGDTDTQYF. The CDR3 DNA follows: TGCGCCAGCAGCCTACGACTAGCGGTTTCGCAAGGGGACACAGATACGCAGTATTTT.

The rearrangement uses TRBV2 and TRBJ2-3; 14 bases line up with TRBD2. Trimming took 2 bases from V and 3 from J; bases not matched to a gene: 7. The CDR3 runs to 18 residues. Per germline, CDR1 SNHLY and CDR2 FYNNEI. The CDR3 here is CASSEWRLAGGRTDTQYF. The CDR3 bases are TGTGCCAGCAGTGAATGGAGACTAGCGGGGGGGCGGACAGATACGCAGTATTTT. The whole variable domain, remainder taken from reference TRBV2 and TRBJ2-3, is EPEVTQTPSHQVTQMGQEVILRCVPISNHLYFYWYRQILGQKVEFLVSFYNNEISEKSEIFDDQFSVERPDGSNFTLKIRSTKLEDSAMYFCASSEWRLAGGRTDTQYFGPGTRLTVL.

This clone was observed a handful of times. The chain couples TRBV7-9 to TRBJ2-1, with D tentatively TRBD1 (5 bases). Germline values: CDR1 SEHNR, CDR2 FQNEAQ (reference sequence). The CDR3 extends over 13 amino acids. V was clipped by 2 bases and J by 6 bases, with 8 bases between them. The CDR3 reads CASSLTGGNEQFF. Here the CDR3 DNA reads TGTGCCAGCAGCTTAACAGGCGGCAATGAGCAGTTCTTC.

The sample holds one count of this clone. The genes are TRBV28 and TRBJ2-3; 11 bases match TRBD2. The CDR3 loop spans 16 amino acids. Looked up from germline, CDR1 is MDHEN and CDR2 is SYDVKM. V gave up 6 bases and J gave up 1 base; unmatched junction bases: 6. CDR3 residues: CASRRGTSGCTDTQYF. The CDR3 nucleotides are TGTGCCAGCAGACGCGGGACTAGCGGTTGCACAGATACGCAGTATTTT. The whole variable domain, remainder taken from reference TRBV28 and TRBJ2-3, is DVKVTQSSRYLVKRTGEKVFLECVQDMDHENMFWYRQDPGLGLRLIYFSYDVKMKEKGDIPEGYSVSREKKERFSLILESASTNQTSMYLCASRRGTSGCTDTQYFGPGTRLTVL.

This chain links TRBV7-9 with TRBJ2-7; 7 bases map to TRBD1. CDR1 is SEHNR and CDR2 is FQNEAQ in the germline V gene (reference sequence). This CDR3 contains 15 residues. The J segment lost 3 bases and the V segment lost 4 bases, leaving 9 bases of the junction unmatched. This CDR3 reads CASSSIGTENYEQYF. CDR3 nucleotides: TGTGCCAGCAGCTCGATAGGGACAGAAAACTACGAGCAGTACTTC.

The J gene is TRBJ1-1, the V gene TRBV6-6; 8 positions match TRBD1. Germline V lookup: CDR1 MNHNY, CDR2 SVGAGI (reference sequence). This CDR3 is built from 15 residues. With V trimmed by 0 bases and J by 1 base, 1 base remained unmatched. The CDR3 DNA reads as TGTGCCAGCAGTTACTCGGACAGGGCGAACACTGAAGCTTTCTTT. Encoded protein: CASSYSDRANTEAFF.